A selection of T cell receptor beta chains follows, all from one sample in a study of regulatory T cells in long-lasting Graves disease. TCRdb reprocessed the multiplex PCR reads with MiXCR, giving one entry per CDR3 protein. This sample has approximately 400,000 distinct CDR3 sequences, with just under 15% found just once. The same specimen was also included in a second study, on T cells in Graves' hyperthyroidism and ophthalmopathy.

The material was peripheral blood mononuclear cells (PBMCs), obtained at new diagnosis, from a patient treated with antithyroid drugs. The receptor source for this set is a woman aged 25 to 45 with Graves disease. CDR3s include the opening cysteine and the closing phenylalanine or tryptophan. Fields, in order: J gene, clone size, D gene, V gene, CDR3 protein, CDR3 DNA. A D gene is named only where the DNA matches it firmly. Size values are once, few and many counts, or a class for expanded clones, and some rows have none.

j_call: TRBJ1-3; clone_size: .; d_call: TRBD1; v_call: TRBV19; cdr3_aa: CASSTTGAGNTIYF; cdr3_nt: TGTGCCAGTAGTACGACAGGGGCTGGAAACACCATATATTTT
j_call: TRBJ2-3; clone_size: many; d_call: .; v_call: TRBV20-1; cdr3_aa: CSADALPTTDTQYF; cdr3_nt: TGCAGTGCGGATGCTCTACCTACCACAGATACGCAGTATTTT
j_call: TRBJ1-1; clone_size: many; d_call: .; v_call: TRBV2; cdr3_aa: CASSEAGGNTEAFF; cdr3_nt: TGTGCCAGCAGTGAAGCCGGTGGGAACACTGAAGCTTTCTTT
j_call: TRBJ2-7; clone_size: many; d_call: .; v_call: TRBV18; cdr3_aa: CASSPLQSYEQYF; cdr3_nt: TGTGCCAGCTCACCACTCCAGTCCTACGAGCAGTACTTC
j_call: TRBJ2-1; clone_size: many; d_call: TRBD2; v_call: TRBV2; cdr3_aa: CASSETPGAGGLYNEQFF; cdr3_nt: TGTGCCAGCAGTGAAACGCCCGGGGCGGGAGGGCTCTACAATGAGCAGTTCTTC
j_call: TRBJ2-1; clone_size: .; d_call: TRBD2; v_call: TRBV12-3/TRBV12-4; cdr3_aa: CASSIIAGEQSNEQFF; cdr3_nt: TGTGCCAGCAGTATAATAGCGGGAGAACAATCCAATGAGCAGTTCTTC
j_call: TRBJ2-7; clone_size: .; d_call: TRBD1; v_call: TRBV19; cdr3_aa: CASSDRQGKYEQYF; cdr3_nt: TGTGCCAGTAGCGACCGACAGGGAAAATACGAGCAGTACTTC
j_call: TRBJ1-1; clone_size: few; d_call: TRBD1; v_call: TRBV19; cdr3_aa: CASGTVLTSTEAFF; cdr3_nt: TGTGCCAGCGGGACAGTATTAACTTCGACTGAAGCTTTCTTT
j_call: TRBJ1-1; clone_size: few; d_call: .; v_call: TRBV9; cdr3_aa: CASSARQAGDTEAFF; cdr3_nt: TGTGCCAGCAGCGCTCGACAGGCTGGAGACACTGAAGCTTTCTTT
j_call: TRBJ2-7; clone_size: few; d_call: .; v_call: TRBV27; cdr3_aa: CASSFRSRGYEQCF; cdr3_nt: TGTGCCAGCAGTTTTCGGTCCCGGGGGTACGAGCAGTGCTTC
j_call: TRBJ2-7; clone_size: .; d_call: TRBD2; v_call: TRBV9; cdr3_aa: CASSGGLSSGVVLGEQYF; cdr3_nt: TGTGCCAGCAGCGGGGGGTTATCTAGCGGGGTCGTACTCGGCGAGCAGTACTTC
j_call: TRBJ1-2; clone_size: few; d_call: .; v_call: TRBV30; cdr3_aa: CAWSAGGLYGYTF; cdr3_nt: TGTGCCTGGAGCGCCGGGGGGCTGTATGGCTACACCTTC
j_call: TRBJ2-1; clone_size: many; d_call: TRBD1; v_call: TRBV3-1; cdr3_aa: CASSHRDRANNEQFF; cdr3_nt: TGTGCCAGCAGCCACCGGGACAGGGCAAACAATGAGCAGTTCTTC
j_call: TRBJ2-3; clone_size: .; d_call: .; v_call: TRBV3-1; cdr3_aa: CASSQGDWGTDTQYF; cdr3_nt: TGTGCCAGCAGCCAAGGTGACTGGGGAACGGATACGCAGTATTTT
j_call: TRBJ2-5; clone_size: many; d_call: TRBD2; v_call: TRBV5-6; cdr3_aa: CASSPALAGGRETQYF; cdr3_nt: TGTGCCAGCAGCCCCGCACTCGCGGGAGGTAGAGAGACCCAGTACTTC
j_call: TRBJ2-1; clone_size: few; d_call: .; v_call: TRBV28; cdr3_aa: CATGGLDEQFF; cdr3_nt: TGTGCCACCGGGGGCTTAGATGAGCAGTTCTTC
j_call: TRBJ2-3; clone_size: many; d_call: .; v_call: TRBV7-8; cdr3_aa: CASSFGAQGDTQYF; cdr3_nt: TGTGCCAGCAGCTTCGGGGCCCAGGGAGATACGCAGTATTTT
j_call: TRBJ2-7; clone_size: few; d_call: .; v_call: TRBV24-1; cdr3_aa: CATSDSGSGSYEQYF; cdr3_nt: TGTGCCACCAGTGACTCAGGGTCGGGGTCCTACGAGCAGTACTTC
j_call: TRBJ1-2; clone_size: few; d_call: TRBD1; v_call: TRBV6-4; cdr3_aa: CASRDITGGARGYTF; cdr3_nt: TGTGCCAGCAGAGACATAACAGGGGGCGCGAGGGGCTACACCTTC
j_call: TRBJ1-1; clone_size: once; d_call: .; v_call: TRBV13; cdr3_aa: CASSGPPRNTEAFF; cdr3_nt: TGTGCCAGCAGCGGACCACCGAGGAACACTGAAGCTTTCTTT
j_call: TRBJ1-2; clone_size: .; d_call: TRBD1; v_call: TRBV3-1; cdr3_aa: CASSLARGLGYTF; cdr3_nt: TGTGCCAGCAGCCTCGCGAGGGGGCTAGGCTACACCTTC
j_call: TRBJ2-5; clone_size: many; d_call: .; v_call: TRBV7-7; cdr3_aa: CASSSDYGTQYF; cdr3_nt: TGTGCTAGCAGCTCCGACTACGGGACCCAGTACTTC
j_call: TRBJ2-2; clone_size: .; d_call: .; v_call: TRBV24-1; cdr3_aa: CATRSGGGSTGELFF; cdr3_nt: TGTGCCACCAGGTCGGGCGGAGGTAGCACCGGGGAGCTGTTTTTT
j_call: TRBJ2-4; clone_size: .; d_call: TRBD2; v_call: TRBV30; cdr3_aa: CAWGTSRNIQYF; cdr3_nt: TGTGCCTGGGGGACTAGCCGGAACATTCAGTACTTC
j_call: TRBJ2-5; clone_size: many; d_call: .; v_call: TRBV13; cdr3_aa: CASSSRGDPANQYF; cdr3_nt: TGTGCCAGCAGCTCTAGGGGGGACCCCGCTAACCAGTACTTC
j_call: TRBJ2-7; clone_size: few; d_call: TRBD2; v_call: TRBV19; cdr3_aa: CASSIGFPLAGVAPPSYEQYF; cdr3_nt: TGTGCCAGTAGTATCGGTTTCCCACTAGCGGGTGTAGCCCCACCCTCCTACGAGCAGTACTTC
j_call: TRBJ2-7; clone_size: .; d_call: .; v_call: TRBV6-1; cdr3_aa: CASSEDLSSLYEQYF; cdr3_nt: TGTGCCAGCAGTGAAGATCTATCGTCCCTCTACGAGCAGTACTTC